These 29 T cell receptor beta chains were sequenced from one sample in a study of T cell repertoires in cytomegalovirus infection. Each CDR3 protein is one row after TCRdb ran MiXCR on the reads. In the table there are some 800,000 distinct CDR3 sequences, around a third of which are singletons. Their antigen targets remain unknown. The material was cultured CD8+ T cells from PBMCs, obtained from culture after CMV antigen stimulation. These receptor sequences come from a human donor in good health (CMV status not recorded). Some clones in this sample may be carry-over from other donors' samples.

The chain combines TRBV6-1 with TRBJ2-2; D is ambiguous. The V end was cut by 1 base, the J end by 1 base, with 7 bases between. The germline CDR1 and CDR2 sequences are MNHNS and SASEGT. The CDR3 is 15 residues long. The CDR3 is CASSEDLGNTGELFF. The CDR3, as DNA: TGTGCCAGCAGTGAAGATCTCGGGAACACCGGGGAGCTGTTTTTT.

V is TRBV27 and J is TRBJ1-1; possible D gene TRBD1, 6 bases. Germline V CDR1 and CDR2: MNHEY, SMNVEV (reference sequence). Between the trimmed V and J ends, which lost 1 base and 4 bases, there was a span of 13 bases. The CDR3 has 15 amino acids. The DNA of the CDR3 is TGTGCCAGCAGTTTATTAGGGACAACCCGCACTGAAGCTTTCTTT. This translates into CASSLLGTTRTEAFF.

Ten or more counts support this clonotype. The chain couples TRBV7-9 to TRBJ1-2; maybe TRBD1 (5 bases). Germline V CDR1 and CDR2: SEHNR, FQNEAQ (reference sequence). The V end was cut by 6 bases, the J end by 6 bases, with 26 bases between. The CDR3 covers 17 residues. CDR3 region: CASRPGWGSGLQDGYTF. The DNA for the CDR3 is TGTGCCAGCAGACCCGGGTGGGGTTCGGGACTCCAGGATGGCTACACCTTC.

V gene TRBV2 combines with J gene TRBJ1-6; TRBD1 matches at 8 bases. The CDR3 has 19 amino acids. V was clipped by 0 bases and J by 0 bases; unmatched bases: 7. Germline-derived CDR1 and CDR2 are SNHLY and FYNNEI. CDR3 sequence (DNA): TGTGCCAGCAGTGAAGCTAGGGACAGGCCGAGCTCCTATAATTCACCCCTCCACTTT. Protein sequence: CASSEARDRPSSYNSPLHF. Together with reference TRBV2 and TRBJ1-6, the CDR3 gives the full variable domain: EPEVTQTPSHQVTQMGQEVILRCVPISNHLYFYWYRQILGQKVEFLVSFYNNEISEKSEIFDDQFSVERPDGSNFTLKIRSTKLEDSAMYFCASSEARDRPSSYNSPLHFGNGTRLTVT.

This clonotype was seen a few times. The chain is built from TRBV12-5 and TRBJ2-5; 8 bases match TRBD1. CDR3 length: 15 amino acids. The V gene end was trimmed by 3 bases and the J gene end by 5 bases; junction bases not matched to a gene: 8. The V gene's germline CDR1 is LGHNT and CDR2 FRNRAP. In DNA, the CDR3 is TGTGCTAGTGGTTTAGGACAGGGAGGTGGGGAGACCCAGTACTTC. Protein: CASGLGQGGGETQYF.

This clonotype was counted between two and nine times. This sequence joins TRBV10-1 and TRBJ2-1, with 7 bases aligning to TRBD2. The CDR3 totals 13 residues. Trimming took 4 bases from V and 15 from J; bases not matched to a gene: 12. From germline, CDR1 is WNHNN and CDR2 SYGVQD (reference sequence). The CDR3 DNA reads TGCGCCAGCAGTGGAGCGGGGAGGAGGGAAGCGTTCTTC. Protein sequence: CASSGAGRREAFF.

This clonotype was picked up one time. This chain links TRBV14 with TRBJ1-2, with D unresolved. The V gene lost 4 bases and the J gene lost 0 bases, with 21 bases spanning the gap. Germline CDR1 SGHDN, CDR2 FVKESK. This CDR3 region has 18 residues. In nucleotides, the CDR3 is TGTGCCAGCAGCCGGGAGACGCCCCCGAAGTTCGCTAACTATGGCTACACCTTC. Its protein is CASSRETPPKFANYGYTF.

CDR3: CASPPASVDYGYTF. The CDR3, as DNA: TGTGCCAGTCCACCTGCCAGTGTCGACTATGGCTACACCTTC. The chain links TRBV2 to TRBJ1-2; D is uncertain. Germline CDR1 reads SNHLY; CDR2 reads FYNNEI. V dropped 9 bases and J dropped 3 bases, with 17 bases sitting between them. The CDR3 is made up of 14 amino acids.

The gene calls are TRBV2 and TRBJ1-6; no clear D. CDR1 SNHLY and CDR2 FYNNEI come from the germline V gene. CDR3 size: 14 residues. Trimming left V 7 bases short and J 0 bases short, with 7 bases between. The CDR3: CASMGSSYNSPLHF. The CDR3 DNA follows: TGTGCCAGCATGGGGAGCTCCTATAATTCACCCCTCCACTTT. Using reference TRBV2 and TRBJ1-6 for the parts outside the CDR3, the full variable domain is EPEVTQTPSHQVTQMGQEVILRCVPISNHLYFYWYRQILGQKVEFLVSFYNNEISEKSEIFDDQFSVERPDGSNFTLKIRSTKLEDSAMYFCASMGSSYNSPLHFGNGTRLTVT.

This clonotype was recorded many times. The rearrangement uses TRBV7-2 and TRBJ1-2; D is uncertain. The CDR3 runs 14 residues. From germline, CDR1 is SGHTA and CDR2 FQGNSA. Trimming stripped 5 bases from V and 8 bases from J, with 18 bases between. As DNA, the CDR3 is TGTGCCAGCAGCCCCATTCTGGGAGGGATCGGCTACACCTTC. It encodes CASSPILGGIGYTF.

The V call is TRBV6-2 or TRBV6-3, the J call TRBJ2-1; D tentatively fits TRBD1 or TRBD2 (5 bases each). This CDR3 spans 13 amino acids. Trimming took 4 bases from V and 10 from J, leaving 14 bases between them. CDR1 is MNHEY and CDR2 is SVGEGT in the germline V gene. The CDR3 is CASSSGRSQEQFF. In DNA form, the CDR3 reads TGTGCCAGCAGTTCGGGACGCTCCCAGGAGCAGTTCTTC.

V usage is TRBV6-4 and J usage is TRBJ2-7; 7 nucleotides line up with TRBD2. Germline CDR1 and CDR2: MRHNA and SNTAGT. The CDR3 consists of 18 residues. Losses at the gene ends were 2 bases for V and 0 bases for J; bases not matched to a gene: 13. The CDR3 DNA reads as TGTGCCAGCAGTGACCACCCGACTAGCCGGACACCCTCCTACGAGCAGTACGTC. Residues: CASSDHPTSRTPSYEQYV.

This clonotype was recorded a few times. The chain joins TRBV12-3 or TRBV12-4 to TRBJ2-1, with 14 bases aligning to TRBD2. The V and J ends lost 4 bases and 5 bases, in that order; junction bases with no gene match: 4. The CDR3 length is 16 residues. The CDR3 spells CASSSTSGGVHNEQFF. CDR3 DNA: TGTGCCAGCAGTTCGACTAGCGGGGGGGTTCACAATGAGCAGTTCTTC.

V gene TRBV6-8 combines with J gene TRBJ2-7, with 9 nucleotides matching TRBD1. V lost 0 bases to trimming and J lost 4 bases; unmatched junction nucleotides: 4. The CDR3 has 15 residues. CDR1 is MNHGY and CDR2 is SAAAGT in the germline V gene. The CDR3 bases are TGTGCCAGCAGTTACTCAGGGACAGGGAGATACGAGCAGTACGTC. Translated, it gives CASSYSGTGRYEQYV.

This clonotype was counted at least ten times. The chain joins TRBV12-3 or TRBV12-4 to TRBJ2-7, with TRBD1 matching over 8 bases. J gave up 2 bases and V 7 bases, and 7 bases lay outside the gene matches. The CDR3 consists of 14 residues. CDR3 bases: TGTGCCAGCATTAGGGCAGGGGGCCCCTACGAGCAGTACTTC. This gives the protein CASIRAGGPYEQYF.

This rearrangement joins TRBV2 to TRBJ1-1, with 7 bases fitting TRBD1. CDR1 SNHLY and CDR2 FYNNEI come from the germline V gene. Trimming at V came to 7 bases and at J to 2 bases, leaving 4 bases not matched to a gene. This CDR3 has 13 amino acids. The CDR3 DNA follows: TGTGCCAGCACCGACAGGGTAAACACTGAAGCTTTCTTT. Translated, it gives CASTDRVNTEAFF.

This clonotype was recorded a few times. V gene TRBV12-5 combines with J gene TRBJ1-5; maybe TRBD1 (6 bases). The V end lost 6 bases, the J end lost 7 bases, and 19 bases lay between the germline ends. The CDR3 runs 15 residues. Germline CDR1 reads LGHNT; CDR2 reads FRNRAP. CDR3 coding DNA: TGTGCTAGTGGCTCTCCTGAGGGAAGGGGGCAGCCCCAGCATTTT. This gives the protein CASGSPEGRGQPQHF.

The chain carries TRBV20-1 and TRBJ2-1; D remains unclear. The germline V gene encodes CDR1 DFQATT and CDR2 SNEGSKA (reference sequence). Trimming stripped 0 bases from V and 12 bases from J, with 9 bases between. The CDR3 contains 11 residues. CDR3 region: CSARDLGLQFF. The CDR3 bases are TGCAGTGCTAGAGATCTCGGGTTGCAGTTCTTC.

The J gene is TRBJ2-6, the V gene TRBV7-6; 9 bases are shared with TRBD1. Germline V gives CDR1 SGHVS, CDR2 FNYEAQ. The J segment lost 0 bases and the V segment lost 3 bases, leaving 3 bases of the junction unmatched. The CDR3 extends over 17 amino acids. CDR3 DNA sequence: TGTGCCAGCAGCTTGACAGGGGGGGACTCTGGGGCCAACGTCCTGACTTTC. It translates to CASSLTGGDSGANVLTF.

V is TRBV29-1 and J is TRBJ2-6; TRBD1 aligns across 8 bases. The V and J ends lost 7 bases and 0 bases, in that order; junction bases with no gene match: 8. This CDR3 comprises 16 residues. CDR1 is SQVTM, CDR2 ANQGSEA, per germline. CDR3 in DNA: TGCAGCGCGGTGACAGGGGACCTCTCTGGGGCCAACGTCCTGACTTTC. Translated: CSAVTGDLSGANVLTF.

The sample holds a few counts of this clonotype. The chain employs TRBV7-6 and TRBJ2-1, with 9 nucleotides matching TRBD2. The CDR3 has 16 residues. The V and J ends lost 5 bases and 3 bases, in that order; junction bases with no gene match: 8. Germline V gives CDR1 SGHVS, CDR2 FNYEAQ. Here the CDR3 DNA reads TGTGCCAGCAGCCCCAGGGAGCGGGGGGACTACAATGAGCAGTTCTTC. Translated, it gives CASSPRERGDYNEQFF.

This clonotype was observed a few times. The V gene is TRBV27, the J gene TRBJ1-5; TRBD1 matches 9 bases. The CDR3 consists of 16 residues. J gave up 5 bases and V 0 bases, and 5 bases lay outside the gene matches. Germline V gene data show CDR1 as MNHEY and CDR2 as SMNVEV (reference sequence). This chain's CDR3 is CASSLSPGQGDQPQHF. The CDR3 bases are TGTGCCAGCAGTTTATCCCCGGGACAGGGAGATCAGCCCCAGCATTTT.

This chain uses TRBV27 with TRBJ1-4; weak D call: TRBD1 (5 bases). Trimming removed 6 bases from V and 8 bases from J, with 19 bases in between. The V gene's germline CDR1 is MNHEY and CDR2 SMNVEV (reference sequence). The CDR3 runs 15 residues. The CDR3 nucleotides read TGTGCCAGCAGCCCCCGGGCAGGGAGAGGCGAAAAACTGTTTTTT. Amino acids: CASSPRAGRGEKLFF.

This clonotype has at least ten counts. The CDR3 reads CASRGYYQETQYF. CDR3 bases: TGTGCCAGCAGAGGGTACTACCAAGAGACCCAGTACTTC. The V gene is TRBV6-1, the J gene TRBJ2-5; the D is unclear. CDR1 is MNHNS and CDR2 is SASEGT in the germline V gene. Trimming took off 6 bases at V and 0 bases at J, with 8 bases between the two ends. The CDR3 loop spans 13 amino acids.

This clonotype appeared many times. This chain uses TRBV7-2 with TRBJ2-5; 7 bases align to TRBD2. Germline assignment: CDR1 SGHTA and CDR2 FQGNSA. This CDR3 is 17 amino acids long. V shed 3 bases and J 5 bases; nucleotides not matched to a gene: 15. CDR3 sequence reads: CASSFLFQTSTGETQYF. In DNA, the CDR3 is TGTGCCAGCAGCTTCCTGTTCCAGACTAGCACGGGGGAGACCCAGTACTTC.

V is TRBV15 and J is TRBJ1-1; 7 positions agree with TRBD1. The length of the CDR3 is 15 residues. CDR1 is LNHNV and CDR2 is YYDKDF in the germline V gene (reference sequence). Trimming cost V 5 bases and J 0 bases; bases outside gene matches: 6. The CDR3 DNA is TGTGCCACCAGCCACAACAGGGGATTGAACACTGAAGCTTTCTTT. This gives the protein CATSHNRGLNTEAFF.

This clonotype was found once. This chain connects TRBV10-3 to TRBJ1-2; D remains ambiguous. Germline V lookup: CDR1 ENHRY, CDR2 SYGVKD. The CDR3 runs 13 residues. Trimming took 5 bases from V and 8 from J, leaving 15 bases between them. The DNA of the CDR3 is TGTGCCATCAGTCCCAGAGAACTCGAGGGCTACACCTTC. Translating it yields CAISPRELEGYTF.

The chain joins TRBV27 to TRBJ1-5; possibly TRBD1 for D (6 bases). The CDR3 contains 15 residues. V was cut by 8 bases and J by 0 bases, with 14 bases left in between. Germline CDR1 reads MNHEY; CDR2 reads SMNVEV (reference sequence). The chain's CDR3 is CASGGGGNSNQPQHF. The CDR3 nucleotides are TGTGCCAGCGGTGGGGGCGGAAATAGCAATCAGCCCCAGCATTTT.

The genes are TRBV24-1 and TRBJ2-1; maybe TRBD2 (7 bases). The V end was cut by 3 bases, the J end by 5 bases, with 16 bases between. The germline CDR1 and CDR2 sequences are KGHDR and SFDVKD. The length of the CDR3 is 16 residues. This CDR3 is CATSDPRGAGNNEQFF. CDR3 DNA: TGTGCCACCAGTGATCCTCGGGGGGCCGGAAACAATGAGCAGTTCTTC.